These T cell receptor delta chains were read from a single sample in a study of delta chains in infants with herpesvirus infections. TCRdb re-called clones from the RT-PCR reads via CATT. This sample carries fewer than 1,500 delta-chain clones, 30% to 35% of them seen once, and the ten largest clones take 9.5%. Source: peripheral blood, taken at time point 2 of longitudinal follow-up. These receptors all stem from a human donor who was a Ugandan infant, either HIV-exposed or HIV-unexposed (not recorded which). The CDR3 runs from the conserved cysteine through the conserved F or W.

TRDV2,TRDJ1,CACDTGTGGSDKLIF
TRDV2,TRDJ3,CACDTIRELGATSWDTRQMFF
TRDV3,TRDJ1,CAFNLLNWGIRGKLIF
TRDV3,TRDJ1,CAFPLEVEDTTDKLIF
TRDV3,TRDJ1,CAQGLSAFLTTGGYSQRYLSDKLIF
TRDV1,TRDJ1,CALGENAFLSYWGIRNTDKLIF
TRDV1,TRDJ1,CALGEVPAFSSTGGYGPYKLIF
TRDV1,TRDJ1,CALGEDPTWRGLLGEPYTDKLIF
TRDV1,TRDJ1,CALGELYTSYYWGYSDKLIF
TRDV2,TRDJ1,CACDTMRHLYTDKLIF
TRDV1,TRDJ1,CALGERSSYWGIKGHTDKLIF
TRDV1,TRDJ1,CALGDLFPGVPDWQYTDKLIF
TRDV1,TRDJ1,CALGEWAFPLLDRDPTDKLIF
TRDV2,TRDJ2,CACDTWGMTAQLFF